A single sample is the source of the 14 T cell receptor beta chains below, sequenced in a study of blood T cell repertoires in COVID-19. TCRdb keeps only in-frame clones here, not all; method: immunoSEQ multiplex PCR. This table has roughly 240,000 clones, 86% appearing once. Sequences were obtained from PBMCs or T cells enriched from blood (not recorded which). The receptors were gathered from a woman in her 50s who had recovered from COVID-19.

This sequence joins TRBV7-9 and TRBJ1-1; D gene unclear. The germline V and J ends were trimmed by 6 bases and 11 bases, with 19 bases remaining between them. The CDR3 totals 13 residues. Germline V gene data show CDR1 as SEHNR and CDR2 as FQNEAQ (reference sequence). In DNA, the CDR3 is TGTGCCAGCAGTGCGACGGTAGGTGGAGAGGCTTTCTTT. Its translation: CASSATVGGEAFF.

CDR3 DNA: TGTGCCAGCAGCTCGGGGGGGTCTCGGGGCTACACCTTC. Translating gives CASSSGGSRGYTF. The chain uses TRBV11-3 and TRBJ1-2; D is possibly TRBD1 (5 bases). Germline loops: CDR1 SGHNT, CDR2 YENEEA. Trimming took 4 bases from V and 8 from J, leaving 14 bases between them. The CDR3 loop spans 13 amino acids.

This clone was picked up one time. The gene calls are TRBV4-1 and TRBJ1-6; D gene uncertain. Trimming stripped 0 bases from V and 6 bases from J, with 9 bases between. Germline values: CDR1 MGHRA, CDR2 YSYEKL. The CDR3 runs 15 residues. The CDR3 loop reads CASSQEWSTNSPLHF. The CDR3 region has the DNA TGCGCCAGCAGCCAAGAGTGGAGCACTAATTCACCCCTCCACTTT.

The chain carries TRBV15 and TRBJ2-1; possibly TRBD2 for D (6 bases). Trimming left V 5 bases short and J 4 bases short, with 12 bases between. The CDR3 extends over 14 amino acids. Looked up from germline, CDR1 is LNHNV and CDR2 is YYDKDF (reference sequence). The CDR3 sequence is CATSAPTRYNEQFF. As DNA, the CDR3 is TGTGCCACCAGCGCGCCGACTAGGTACAATGAGCAGTTCTTC.

This rearrangement joins TRBV7-2 to TRBJ2-2, with TRBD2 matching over 14 bases. Unmatched junction bases numbered 14, after V lost 5 bases and J lost 6 bases. CDR3 size: 19 residues. CDR1 and CDR2 (germline): SGHTA, FQGNSA. CDR3 DNA: TGTGCCAGCAGCCGGGGACTAGCGGGAGCAGAGTGGAGGGCCGGGGAGCTGTTTTTT. Translated: CASSRGLAGAEWRAGELFF.

This clone was counted between two and nine times. Written as DNA, the CDR3 is TGTGCCAGCAGCTTAGTATTCACAGGGGGGTCCTACGAGCAGTACTTC. This sequence encodes CASSLVFTGGSYEQYF. The chain links TRBV7-9 to TRBJ2-7, with 8 bases matching TRBD1. This CDR3 comprises 16 residues. Per the germline V gene, CDR1 is SEHNR and CDR2 is FQNEAQ (reference sequence). V was clipped by 1 base and J by 1 base; unmatched bases: 6.

This clone was seen a few times. This sequence joins TRBV7-8 and TRBJ1-5; D uncertain. CDR1 and CDR2 from the germline V gene are SGHVS and FQNEAQ. This CDR3 has 14 residues. V gave up 1 base and J gave up 3 bases, with 7 bases separating them. The CDR3 DNA is TGTGCCAGCAGCTTAGAAATATTCAATCAGCCCCAGCATTTT. Protein: CASSLEIFNQPQHF.

This rearrangement joins TRBV2 to TRBJ2-7; D unclear. Trimming pared 10 bases from V and 0 bases from J, leaving 19 bases between. Germline CDR1 reads SNHLY; CDR2 reads FYNNEI. This CDR3 region has 15 residues. CDR3 in amino acids: CAISTTLIGSYEQYF. CDR3 coding DNA: TGTGCCATCTCAACTACTTTGATAGGCTCCTACGAGCAGTACTTC.

V gene TRBV7-2 combines with J gene TRBJ2-1; a possible D gene is TRBD2 (5 bases). The CDR3 has 15 residues. V shed 5 bases and J shed 1 base, with 12 bases lying between them. CDR1 is SGHTA, CDR2 FQGNSA, per germline. The CDR3 DNA sequence: TGTGCCAGCAGCACCCGGACTCGTTCCTACAATGAGCAGTTCTTC. Residues: CASSTRTRSYNEQFF. The whole variable domain, remainder taken from reference TRBV7-2 and TRBJ2-1, is GAGVSQSPSNKVTEKGKDVELRCDPISGHTALYWYRQSLGQGLEFLIYFQGNSAPDKSGLPSDRFSAERTGGSVSTLTIQRTQQEDSAVYLCASSTRTRSYNEQFFGPGTRLTVL.

The chain links TRBV7-2 to TRBJ1-1; no firm D call. Germline V gene data show CDR1 as SGHTA and CDR2 as FQGNSA. V was cut by 3 bases and J by 6 bases, with 17 bases left in between. This CDR3 has 15 residues. CDR3: CASSLRGSVRPEAFF. In DNA, the CDR3 is TGTGCCAGCAGCTTGAGAGGGTCTGTGAGACCTGAAGCTTTCTTT.

This chain joins TRBV6-5 and TRBJ2-3; D not resolved. The V gene lost 2 bases and the J gene lost 0 bases, with 9 bases spanning the gap. CDR1 is MNHEY, CDR2 SVGAGI, per germline. The CDR3 spans 15 residues. CDR3 nucleotides: TGTGCCAGCAGTTACACCTATTCTAGCACAGATACGCAGTATTTT. This translates into CASSYTYSSTDTQYF.

This clone was seen a single time. The rearrangement uses TRBV30 and TRBJ2-2; 7 bases fit TRBD1. Germline V gene lookup returns CDR1 GTSNPN and CDR2 SVGIG (reference sequence). CDR3 size: 15 residues. The ends lost 4 bases at V and 8 bases at J; junction bases unmatched: 13. CDR3 loop: CAWNRLAQGRGELFF. In nucleotides, the CDR3 is TGTGCCTGGAATCGCTTGGCACAGGGGCGTGGGGAGCTGTTTTTT.

The chain couples TRBV7-2 to TRBJ1-6; 8 positions match TRBD1. From germline, CDR1 is SGHTA and CDR2 FQGNSA. The ends lost 4 bases at V and 8 bases at J; junction bases unmatched: 13. The length of the CDR3 is 17 residues. DNA for the CDR3: TGTGCCAGCAGCTCCCGGCGACAGGGGCAGGGTGATTCACCCCTCCACTTT. This encodes CASSSRRQGQGDSPLHF.

The V gene is TRBV12-3 or TRBV12-4, the J gene TRBJ1-6; D remains unclear. Trimming left V 3 bases short and J 11 bases short, with 8 bases between. CDR3 length: 12 amino acids. The CDR3 loop reads CASSFGSPPLHF. CDR3 DNA: TGTGCCAGCAGTTTTGGGAGCCCACCCCTCCACTTT.